One and the same sample provided the 29 T cell receptor beta chains below, sequenced in a study of shared T cell receptors in the human thymus. Assay: immunoSEQ multiplex PCR; the TCRdb copy retains only in-frame clones and omits some. The data show about 500,000 clones, more than 75% seen once. These data also formed part of another study, on human thymus T cells.

Sequenced sample: thymocytes. All receptors derive from a boy under three years old with a congenital heart defect.

The chain recombines TRBV5-4 with TRBJ2-1; 12 positions agree with TRBD2. The germline gives CDR1 SGHNT, CDR2 YYREEE (reference sequence). This CDR3 has 17 amino acids. Unmatched junction bases numbered 10, after V lost 4 bases and J lost 5 bases. CDR3 DNA sequence: TGTGCCAGCAGCACGAGACTAGCGGGAGATATCGACAATGAGCAGTTCTTC. Protein: CASSTRLAGDIDNEQFF. The full variable domain, in which reference TRBV5-4 and TRBJ2-1 provide the parts outside the CDR3, is ETGVTQSPTHLIKTRGQQVTLRCSSQSGHNTVSWYQQALGQGPQFIFQYYREEENGRGNFPPRFSGLQFPNYSSELNVNALELDDSALYLCASSTRLAGDIDNEQFFGPGTRLTVL.

V is TRBV5-6 and J is TRBJ2-1; 7 bases match TRBD1. Germline V gene lookup returns CDR1 SGHDT and CDR2 YYEEEE. CDR3 length equals 13 residues. With 5 bases clipped from V and 9 bases from J, the junction kept 8 bases outside the gene matches. The CDR3 DNA reads TGTGCCAGCAGATTTACAGGGGAAGCTGAGCAGTTCTTC. It codes for CASRFTGEAEQFF. The variable domain in full, with the rest retrieved from reference TRBV5-6 and TRBJ2-1, is DAGVTQSPTHLIKTRGQQVTLRCSPKSGHDTVSWYQQALGQGPQFIFQYYEEEERQRGNFPDRFSGHQFPNYSSELNVNALLLGDSALYLCASRFTGEAEQFFGPGTRLTVL.

The rearrangement uses TRBV7-9 and TRBJ1-2, with 7 bases fitting TRBD1. CDR1 is SEHNR and CDR2 is FQNEAQ in the germline V gene (reference sequence). The CDR3 sequence is 14 residues long. The junction had 9 bases not matched to a gene; V was cut back by 5 bases and J by 6 bases. The CDR3 here is CASSPKDRANGYTF. As DNA, the CDR3 is TGTGCCAGCAGCCCCAAAGACAGGGCGAATGGCTACACCTTC.

The rearrangement joins TRBV27 to TRBJ1-4; 7 nucleotides match TRBD1. The CDR3 runs 17 residues. With 1 base clipped from V and 3 bases from J, the junction kept 8 bases outside the gene matches. The germline CDR1 and CDR2 sequences are MNHEY and SMNVEV (reference sequence). CDR3 coding DNA: TGTGCCAGCAGTTTATTGACAGGGCAGAGCCCTAATGAAAAACTGTTTTTT. Its protein product is CASSLLTGQSPNEKLFF.

The chain has TRBV5-4 and TRBJ2-7; D might be TRBD2 (6 bases). CDR1 SGHNT and CDR2 YYREEE come from the germline V gene (reference sequence). CDR3 length: 15 residues. V lost 4 bases, J lost 7 bases, and 21 bases lay in between. This chain's CDR3 is CASSGIPGLLAEQYF. The CDR3 bases are TGTGCCAGCAGCGGGATCCCGGGACTTCTAGCGGAGCAGTACTTC.

V is TRBV7-9 and J is TRBJ2-7; 16 bases agree with TRBD2. V lost 4 bases to trimming and J lost 2 bases; unmatched junction nucleotides: 11. CDR1 SEHNR and CDR2 FQNEAQ come from the germline V gene (reference sequence). The CDR3 runs to 19 residues. CDR3: CASSCSIPGLAGGPYEQYF. The CDR3 nucleotides read TGTGCCAGCAGCTGTTCTATTCCGGGACTAGCGGGAGGGCCCTACGAGCAGTACTTC.

The chain links TRBV27 to TRBJ2-7, with 10 bases fitting TRBD2. The V segment lost 2 bases and the J segment 5 bases; nucleotides outside the gene matches: 6. The CDR3 covers 15 residues. Germline CDR1 MNHEY, CDR2 SMNVEV (reference sequence). CDR3 DNA sequence: TGTGCCAGCAGTTTACGCCCTAGCGGGAGTAACGAGCAGTACTTC. Protein product: CASSLRPSGSNEQYF.

The chain is built from TRBV6-5 and TRBJ1-5, with a weak D call TRBD1 (5 bases). CDR1 and CDR2 from the germline V gene are MNHEY and SVGAGI. This CDR3 spans 16 amino acids. Deletions cut 3 bases from V and 1 base from J, with 13 bases between. CDR3 residues: CASSYGGVRSNQPQHF. The DNA of the CDR3 is TGTGCCAGCAGTTATGGGGGGGTGCGGAGCAATCAGCCCCAGCATTTT.

The rearrangement links TRBV30 to TRBJ2-1; possibly TRBD1 for D (6 bases). V was trimmed by 3 bases and J by 4 bases, leaving 16 bases between them. Germline loops: CDR1 GTSNPN, CDR2 SVGIG (reference sequence). The length of the CDR3 is 15 residues. In nucleotides, the CDR3 is TGTGCCTGGAGGTTAGACGAGACAGGATACAATGAGCAGTTCTTC. Amino acid sequence: CAWRLDETGYNEQFF.

DNA of the CDR3: TGCGCCAGCAGCCTCCCCCGAGGGACATCCCCCGCGGACTATGGCTACACCTTC. Its translation is CASSLPRGTSPADYGYTF. The chain has TRBV4-3 and TRBJ1-2, with TRBD1 as a possible D gene (6 bases). The length of the CDR3 is 18 residues. Trimming stripped 4 bases from V and 3 bases from J, with 24 bases between. Looked up from germline, CDR1 is LGHNA and CDR2 is YSLEER.

V gene TRBV2 combines with J gene TRBJ1-5; TRBD1 might be the D (6 bases). V was clipped by 4 bases and J by 3 bases, with 16 bases between them. This CDR3 is 16 amino acids long. Germline V CDR1 and CDR2: SNHLY, FYNNEI. CDR3 coding DNA: TGTGCCAGCAGTGTAATTTACAGGGAATCCAATCAGCCCCAGCATTTT. It yields the protein CASSVIYRESNQPQHF.

The chain carries TRBV10-3 and TRBJ1-5; possibly TRBD1 for D (5 bases). This CDR3 is 13 amino acids long. V shed 3 bases and J shed 7 bases, with 10 bases lying between them. The germline V gene encodes CDR1 ENHRY and CDR2 SYGVKD. CDR3 sequence reads: CAISDREPQPQHF. CDR3 in DNA: TGTGCCATCAGTGACAGGGAACCGCAGCCCCAGCATTTT.

This clone was seen a single time. The chain joins TRBV12-5 to TRBJ2-1; 9 nucleotides agree with TRBD2. The CDR3 extends over 20 amino acids. The germline CDR1 and CDR2 sequences are LGHNT and FRNRAP. V gave up 7 bases and J gave up 6 bases; unmatched junction bases: 25. Here the CDR3 DNA reads TGTGCTAGTGCCTTGAGATTCCATTTTTGGCGGGAGGGCCGCGGCAATGAGCAGTTCTTC. Amino acid sequence: CASALRFHFWREGRGNEQFF. The full variable domain, rest sourced from reference TRBV12-5 and TRBJ2-1, is DARVTQTPRHKVTEMGQEVTMRCQPILGHNTVFWYRQTMMQGLELLAYFRNRAPLDDSGMPKDRFSAEMPDATLATLKIQPSEPRDSAVYFCASALRFHFWREGRGNEQFFGPGTRLTVL.

The rearrangement joins TRBV28 to TRBJ2-2; TRBD2 matches at 11 bases. CDR3 length: 18 residues. The germline V gene has CDR1 MDHEN and CDR2 SYDVKM. The J segment lost 0 bases and the V segment lost 6 bases, leaving 9 bases of the junction unmatched. CDR3 amino acids: CASSHTVAGGTNTGELFF. The DNA for the CDR3 is TGTGCCAGCAGCCACACCGTAGCGGGAGGGACGAACACCGGGGAGCTGTTTTTT.

V usage is TRBV28 and J usage is TRBJ2-7; TRBD2 agrees at 11 bases. V shed 5 bases and J 5 bases; nucleotides not matched to a gene: 20. The CDR3 spans 19 residues. Germline V gene sequence: CDR1 MDHEN, CDR2 SYDVKM. As DNA, the CDR3 is TGTGCCAGCAGTCAAACTAGCGGGAGAATCCGGGAAGTGATCCACGAGCAGTACTTC. Translating gives CASSQTSGRIREVIHEQYF.

This chain joins TRBV14 and TRBJ2-7; possible D gene TRBD1, 5 bases. This CDR3 is built from 16 residues. Trimming stripped 0 bases from V and 3 bases from J, with 15 bases between. Germline CDR1 reads SGHDN; CDR2 reads FVKESK. The CDR3 coding sequence is TGTGCCAGCAGCCAAGATCCAGCAGGGTGGGACTACGAGCAGTACTTC. Its protein is CASSQDPAGWDYEQYF.

This clone was seen more than once but under ten times. The gene calls are TRBV19 and TRBJ2-1, with 7 bases identical to TRBD2. The junction had 6 bases not matched to a gene; V was cut back by 1 base and J by 6 bases. Looked up from germline, CDR1 is LNHDA and CDR2 is SQIVND (reference sequence). The CDR3 consists of 15 residues. The CDR3: CASSIGRELFNEQFF. The CDR3 DNA reads TGTGCCAGTAGTATAGGGCGGGAGCTGTTCAATGAGCAGTTCTTC.

V gene TRBV7-6 combines with J gene TRBJ2-1, with D perhaps TRBD2 (6 bases). The germline V gene has CDR1 SGHVS and CDR2 FNYEAQ. V shed 1 base and J shed 2 bases, with 18 bases lying between them. There are 18 residues in the CDR3. In DNA form, the CDR3 reads TGTGCCAGCAGCTTAGGCTCGGAGGGAGAAGGTACCTACAATGAGCAGTTCTTC. Its protein product is CASSLGSEGEGTYNEQFF.

This chain links TRBV4-1 with TRBJ2-5, with D possibly matching TRBD2 (6 bases). The CDR3 is 19 amino acids. Trimming cost V 2 bases and J 3 bases, with 25 bases left between them. CDR1 MGHRA and CDR2 YSYEKL come from the germline V gene. This chain's CDR3 is CASSQLPSEGPGLKETQYF. CDR3 bases: TGCGCCAGCAGCCAACTCCCCTCAGAGGGACCGGGACTCAAAGAGACCCAGTACTTC.

This clone was counted between two and nine times. The rearrangement links TRBV15 to TRBJ1-1, with D possibly TRBD1 on 5 matching bases. The CDR3 consists of 16 residues. The V gene's germline CDR1 is LNHNV and CDR2 YYDKDF (reference sequence). Trimming cost V 0 bases and J 1 base, with 12 bases left between them. The CDR3, as DNA: TGTGCCACCAGCAGAGATCCCCAGGGTAGGAACACTGAAGCTTTCTTT. This gives the protein CATSRDPQGRNTEAFF.

This sequence joins TRBV7-2 and TRBJ2-7; tentative D call: TRBD2 (5 bases). V was pared by 5 bases and J by 1 base, with 15 bases between. Germline loops: CDR1 SGHTA, CDR2 FQGNSA. The CDR3 extends over 15 amino acids. CDR3 amino acids: CASSPGLDLSYEQYF. DNA of the CDR3: TGTGCCAGCAGCCCAGGATTGGACTTGTCCTACGAGCAGTACTTC.

The sample holds one count of this clone. This sequence joins TRBV2 and TRBJ2-7; TRBD2 matches 11 bases. Germline loops: CDR1 SNHLY, CDR2 FYNNEI. This CDR3 has 16 amino acids. Trimming took 6 bases from V and 4 from J; bases not matched to a gene: 11. The CDR3 coding sequence is TGTGCCAGCAGCCTAATCTTAGCGGGAGGGCGGTACGAGCAGTACTTC. Translating gives CASSLILAGGRYEQYF.

Concerning this clone: The same CDR3 is also encoded by other DNA sequences in this sample. V usage is TRBV1 and J usage is TRBJ2-3; TRBD2, the table's D call, was not compared with the DNA. TRBV1 is a recognized pseudogene. CDR3 length: 16 amino acids. CDR3 DNA sequence: TGCACCAGCAGTCCTCAGCGGGAGGCCCTCACAGATACACAGTATTTT. Translating gives CTSSPQREALTDTQYF.

The chain has TRBV14 and TRBJ1-1; 8 bases are a match to TRBD1. V lost 0 bases and J lost 2; bases outside the gene matches: 11. This CDR3 region has 18 residues. CDR1 is SGHDN and CDR2 is FVKESK in the germline V gene. CDR3: CASSQDWGRQGLNTEAFF. For the CDR3, the DNA is TGTGCCAGCAGCCAAGATTGGGGTCGACAGGGGCTTAACACTGAAGCTTTCTTT. Supplemented by reference TRBV14 and TRBJ1-1, the full variable domain reads EAGVTQFPSHSVIEKGQTVTLRCDPISGHDNLYWYRRVMGKEIKFLLHFVKESKQDESGMPNNRFLAERTGGTYSTLKVQPAELEDSGVYFCASSQDWGRQGLNTEAFFGQGTRLTVV.

This clone is a singleton in its sample. This rearrangement joins TRBV27 to TRBJ1-1; D uncertain. The CDR3 runs 16 residues. Deletions cut 0 bases from V and 4 bases from J, with 15 bases between. Germline V gives CDR1 MNHEY, CDR2 SMNVEV (reference sequence). CDR3 in amino acids: CASSLSIKRAPTEAFF. CDR3 nucleotide sequence: TGTGCCAGCAGTTTATCGATAAAGCGGGCTCCCACTGAAGCTTTCTTT.

The genes are TRBV7-2 and TRBJ2-7, with D possibly matching TRBD1 (6 bases). V dropped 1 base and J dropped 9 bases, with 16 bases sitting between them. This CDR3 region has 14 residues. Germline V CDR1 and CDR2: SGHTA, FQGNSA. The DNA of the CDR3 is TGTGCCAGCAGCTTAGAAGTGACAGGTTTCGCGCAGTACTTC. Its protein product is CASSLEVTGFAQYF. Together with reference TRBV7-2 and TRBJ2-7, the CDR3 gives the full variable domain: GAGVSQSPSNKVTEKGKDVELRCDPISGHTALYWYRQSLGQGLEFLIYFQGNSAPDKSGLPSDRFSAERTGGSVSTLTIQRTQQEDSAVYLCASSLEVTGFAQYFGPGTRLTVT.

A word on this clone: At one end the junction does not follow the germline gene, possibly because of a read error. J is TRBJ2-1 and V is TRBV14; possible D gene TRBD2, 5 bases. The CDR3 extends over 11 amino acids. Germline values: CDR1 SGHDN, CDR2 FVKESK. CDR3 bases: TGTGCCAGCAGCCAAGGGGGAGAGCGGTTCTTC. This codes for CASSQGGERFF.

CDR3 coding DNA: TGCGCCAGCAGTCCTTTGACAGGGGGACCGGTTGGGGAGCAGTACTTC. This sequence encodes CASSPLTGGPVGEQYF. V gene TRBV10-1 combines with J gene TRBJ2-7; TRBD1 aligns across 9 bases. CDR3 length equals 16 residues. CDR1 WNHNN and CDR2 SYGVQD come from the germline V gene (reference sequence). V lost 5 bases to trimming and J lost 7 bases; unmatched junction nucleotides: 15.

The J gene is TRBJ2-7, the V gene TRBV11-1; 10 nucleotides match TRBD1. This CDR3 region has 15 residues. With V trimmed by 2 bases and J by 3 bases, 4 bases remained unmatched. The germline V gene has CDR1 SGHAT and CDR2 FQDESV (reference sequence). The CDR3 nucleotides are TGTGCCAGCAGCTTATTGGACAGGGGGGGCTACGAGCAGTACTTC. Translation gives CASSLLDRGGYEQYF.